This passage covers 29 T cell receptor beta chains from one sample sequenced in a study of liver allograft versus peripheral blood T cells. Study background: The study compared liver allograft T cell receptor repertoires against peripheral blood repertoires of liver transplant recipients.

TCRdb fed the reads into MiXCR, producing one record per CDR3 protein. The repertoire holds 4,000 or so distinct CDR3 sequences, with approximately 20% as singletons. The receptors originated from a human patient who had a liver transplant. A subset of T cells may come from the graft donor.

At least ten counts were recorded for this clonotype. The rearrangement uses TRBV20-1 and TRBJ2-3; the match to TRBD2 covers 9 bases. The CDR3 is 19 amino acids. Germline V lookup: CDR1 DFQATT, CDR2 SNEGSKA (reference sequence). V lost 0 bases and J lost 5; bases outside the gene matches: 18. The CDR3 protein is CSARDVFAGGQYHQDTQYF. The CDR3 coding sequence is TGCAGTGCTAGAGATGTGTTCGCGGGAGGGCAATATCATCAAGATACGCAGTATTTT.

Relative to its sample, this clonotype is medium-sized (0.01 to 0.1%). J is TRBJ1-2 and V is TRBV6-6; D is uncertain. The CDR3 totals 13 residues. Trimming left V 3 bases short and J 2 bases short, with 7 bases between. Germline lookup yields CDR1 MNHNY and CDR2 SVGAGI (reference sequence). The CDR3 bases are TGTGCCAGCAGTTATGAGTTGAACTATGGCTACACCTTC. This gives the protein CASSYELNYGYTF.

This clonotype appeared a few times. The rearrangement uses TRBV6-5 and TRBJ1-1; D is undetermined. From germline, CDR1 is MNHEY and CDR2 SVGAGI. CDR3 size: 16 residues. V gave up 6 bases and J gave up 6 bases, with 23 bases separating them. The CDR3 nucleotides read TGTGCCAGCAGCTCCACACGACGGAAGCTAACGCCTGAAGCTTTCTTT. It translates to CASSSTRRKLTPEAFF.

This clonotype is termed large (0.1 to 1%). The chain employs TRBV29-1 and TRBJ1-2; D is undetermined. The CDR3 is 11 amino acids. From germline, CDR1 is SQVTM and CDR2 ANQGSEA. Trimming shortened V by 7 bases and J by 4 bases, and 10 bases separated the two germline ends. The CDR3 nucleotides are TGCAGCGCCACTCACCGCTATGGCTACACCTTC. Its translation: CSATHRYGYTF.

About this clonotype: A read error is the likely source, as a far larger clone sits one nucleotide away. The V gene is TRBV13, the J gene TRBJ2-1; possible D gene TRBD1, 5 bases. The ends were cut back, 0 bases at V and 10 bases at J, with 16 bases in the middle. Germline values: CDR1 PRHDT, CDR2 FYEKMQ (reference sequence). This CDR3 contains 15 residues. The CDR3 nucleotides read TGTGCCAGCAGCTTAGGACAGGTGAGCTCCTACGAGCAGTTCTTC. Its translation: CASSLGQVSSYEQFF.

This clonotype is deemed medium-sized. The chain joins TRBV28 to TRBJ1-4; TRBD1 might be the D (5 bases). The CDR3 loop spans 12 amino acids. Germline assignment: CDR1 MDHEN and CDR2 SYDVKM. Trimming removed 8 bases at V and 8 bases at J, with 12 bases between. The CDR3 sequence: CASALWGEKLFF. The CDR3 region has the DNA TGTGCCAGCGCCCTTTGGGGGGAAAAACTGTTTTTT.

There are a few counts of this clonotype. This chain links TRBV28 with TRBJ2-1; TRBD2 might be the D (6 bases). Trimming removed 5 bases at V and 0 bases at J, with 17 bases between. The CDR3 is 17 amino acids. CDR1 MDHEN and CDR2 SYDVKM come from the germline V gene. The CDR3 bases are TGTGCCAGCAGTCGGGACTCGGGGGATCGCTCCTACAATGAGCAGTTCTTC. Translating it yields CASSRDSGDRSYNEQFF.

Relative to its sample, this clonotype is medium-sized (0.01 to 0.1%). The genes are TRBV6-5 and TRBJ2-7; 7 bases fit TRBD1. The germline V gene has CDR1 MNHEY and CDR2 SVGAGI. The CDR3 has 14 residues. V gave up 4 bases and J gave up 2 bases; unmatched junction bases: 5. CDR3 coding DNA: TGTGCCAGCAGTTTGGACAGGCTCGCCTACGAGCAGTACTTC. It encodes CASSLDRLAYEQYF.

This clonotype is judged large. CDR3 sequence (DNA): TGCAGTGCCCCCGGGGAGGGGTTCTCCTACGAGCAGTACTTC. Translated, it gives CSAPGEGFSYEQYF. V and J are TRBV20-1 and TRBJ2-7; TRBD2 aligns across 7 bases. V lost 6 bases and J lost 0; bases outside the gene matches: 8. The CDR3 has 14 residues. Germline V gene lookup returns CDR1 DFQATT and CDR2 SNEGSKA (reference sequence).

J is TRBJ2-3 and V is TRBV28; D is undetermined. Germline V lookup: CDR1 MDHEN, CDR2 SYDVKM. The CDR3 is 12 residues long. Trimming removed 4 bases at V and 6 bases at J, with 8 bases between. CDR3 region: CASSWAGDTQYF. CDR3 nucleotides: TGTGCCAGCAGTTGGGCCGGGGATACGCAGTATTTT.

In this sample, this clonotype is large. The chain uses TRBV29-1 and TRBJ2-2; D not resolved. The CDR3 sequence is 13 residues long. V was cut by 2 bases and J by 1 base, with 5 bases left in between. Germline V gene data show CDR1 as SQVTM and CDR2 as ANQGSEA. The CDR3 DNA is TGCAGCGTTGAATTCGGGAACACCGGGGAGCTGTTTTTT. Encoded protein: CSVEFGNTGELFF.

With respect to this clonotype: A single base separates this from a much larger clone, so it may be a read error. The chain joins TRBV6-5 to TRBJ2-7, with TRBD1 matching 10 bases. The CDR3 sequence is 16 residues long. The V segment lost 10 bases and the J segment 1 base; nucleotides outside the gene matches: 13. Germline lookup yields CDR1 MNHEY and CDR2 SVGAGI. The CDR3 DNA sequence: TGTGCCAACAGATTTACGGGACAGGGGTTTTCCTACGAGCAGTACTTC. As protein: CANRFTGQGFSYEQYF.

The sample holds a few counts of this clonotype. With a much larger clone just one base away, this may be a read error. V usage is TRBV19 and J usage is TRBJ2-1; 9 bases match TRBD2. Germline-derived CDR1 and CDR2 are LNHDA and SQIVND (reference sequence). The CDR3 length is 15 residues. DNA of the CDR3: TGTGTCAGTAGTCCAGACGCGGGAGGGGGAAATGAGCAGTTCTTC. Translated: CVSSPDAGGGNEQFF.

A word on this clonotype: One end of the junction fails to match germline, which may point to a read error. The V call is TRBV18, the J call TRBJ1-1; D is unclear. Germline values: CDR1 KGHSH, CDR2 LQKENI. This CDR3 is built from 16 residues. The CDR3 protein is CGSSRTSEEWGTEAFF. CDR3 nucleotides: TGTGGCAGCTCACGAACATCAGAAGAGTGGGGCACTGAAGCTTTCTTT.

This clonotype was seen only a few times. The J gene is TRBJ1-1, the V gene TRBV7-9, with no clear D. CDR1 and CDR2 (germline): SEHNR, FQNEAQ (reference sequence). Trimming pared 3 bases from V and 3 bases from J, leaving 5 bases between. CDR3 length equals 12 residues. In DNA form, the CDR3 reads TGTGCCAGCAGCTTTGGGGACACTGAAGCTTTCTTT. The encoded protein is CASSFGDTEAFF.

This clonotype was counted only a few times. The genes are TRBV28 and TRBJ1-6; D unclear. The V gene's germline CDR1 is MDHEN and CDR2 SYDVKM. Trimming left V 3 bases short and J 7 bases short, with 10 bases between. This CDR3 comprises 14 residues. The CDR3 sequence: CASSFYPWNSPLHF. The DNA of the CDR3 is TGTGCCAGCAGTTTTTACCCGTGGAATTCACCCCTCCACTTT.

This clonotype occurred a few times. J is TRBJ2-3 and V is TRBV6-1; D is unclear. CDR1 is MNHNS and CDR2 is SASEGT in the germline V gene. Trimming removed 4 bases at V and 2 bases at J, with 7 bases between. The CDR3 loop spans 13 amino acids. The CDR3 sequence: CASSVRFTDTQYF. The CDR3 bases are TGTGCCAGCAGTGTAAGATTCACAGATACGCAGTATTTT.

V is TRBV9 and J is TRBJ2-1, with TRBD2 matching over 14 bases. V shed 4 bases, J shed 7 bases, and the junction held 4 bases outside the gene matches. CDR1 is SGDLS and CDR2 is YYNGEE in the germline V gene. The CDR3 has 15 amino acids. Here the CDR3 reads CASSSGTSGGNEQFF. The CDR3 DNA reads TGTGCCAGCAGCTCCGGGACTAGCGGGGGTAATGAGCAGTTCTTC.

This clonotype is medium-sized within its sample. The chain links TRBV19 to TRBJ2-2; D might be TRBD2 (6 bases). Germline V gene data show CDR1 as LNHDA and CDR2 as SQIVND (reference sequence). The CDR3 is 17 residues long. V was pared by 1 base and J by 4 bases, with 16 bases between. CDR3 protein: CASSIGRGGWITGELFF. CDR3 in DNA: TGTGCCAGTAGTATAGGAAGAGGAGGGTGGATCACCGGGGAGCTGTTTTTT. The whole variable domain, filled in from reference TRBV19 and TRBJ2-2, reads DGGITQSPKYLFRKEGQNVTLSCEQNLNHDAMYWYRQDPGQGLRLIYYSQIVNDFQKGDIAEGYSVSREKKESFPLTVTSAQKNPTAFYLCASSIGRGGWITGELFFGEGSRLTVL.

Comments on this clonotype: One base away lies a much larger clone, so this may be a sequencing read error. This chain links TRBV6-5 with TRBJ1-2; TRBD1 matches 12 bases. After removal of 9 bases from V and 7 bases from J, the junction contained 6 bases not matched to a gene. The CDR3 has 13 amino acids. Germline values: CDR1 MNHEY, CDR2 SVGAGI. CDR3 amino acids: CARSGTGGFGYTF. In DNA form, the CDR3 reads TGTGCCAGAAGTGGGACAGGGGGCTTTGGCTACACCTTC.

By sample share, this clonotype is medium-sized. V gene TRBV27 combines with J gene TRBJ2-2, with D possibly TRBD1 on 6 matching bases. The V gene lost 5 bases and the J gene lost 3 bases, with 22 bases spanning the gap. CDR3 length equals 18 residues. The germline V gene encodes CDR1 MNHEY and CDR2 SMNVEV (reference sequence). The CDR3 bases are TGTGCCAGCAGTCAGCTGAGATCGGACAGCTGGGACACCGGGGAGCTGTTTTTT. Protein product: CASSQLRSDSWDTGELFF.

J is TRBJ1-3 and V is TRBV5-1; 8 bases fit TRBD1. V dropped 0 bases and J dropped 4; count of bases not matched to a gene: 3. The V gene's germline CDR1 is SGHRS and CDR2 YFSETQ. The CDR3 spans 15 residues. The DNA for the CDR3 is TGCGCCAGCAGCTTGGACAGGGGGTCAGGAAACACCATATATTTT. Translation: CASSLDRGSGNTIYF.

By share, this clonotype ranks as medium-sized. The chain employs TRBV28 and TRBJ2-7; weak D call: TRBD2 (5 bases). Trimming removed 11 bases from V and 0 bases from J, with 14 bases in between. Germline V lookup: CDR1 MDHEN, CDR2 SYDVKM. The CDR3 sequence is 13 residues long. For the CDR3, the DNA is TGTGCCGCCCTCGACGGGGACTCCTACGAGCAGTACTTC. It specifies CAALDGDSYEQYF.

In its sample, this clonotype was seen many times. The rearrangement links TRBV9 to TRBJ2-7; either TRBD1 or TRBD2 may fit D (6 bases each). CDR3 size: 14 residues. V lost 1 base and J 3 bases, leaving 11 bases between the germline ends. Per the germline V gene, CDR1 is SGDLS and CDR2 is YYNGEE. The CDR3 spells CASSVSGGIYEQYF. The CDR3 DNA sequence: TGTGCCAGCAGCGTATCCGGGGGCATCTACGAGCAGTACTTC. The entire variable domain, with the rest obtained from reference TRBV9 and TRBJ2-7, is as follows: DSGVTQTPKHLITATGQRVTLRCSPRSGDLSVYWYQQSLDQGLQFLIQYYNGEERAKGNILERFSAQQFPDLHSELNLSSLELGDSALYFCASSVSGGIYEQYFGPGTRLTVT.

This clonotype was counted ten times or more. The V gene is TRBV9, the J gene TRBJ2-7; the D gene is possibly TRBD1 (5 bases). The V end was cut by 2 bases, the J end by 2 bases, with 8 bases between. The CDR3 length is 13 residues. Germline-derived CDR1 and CDR2 are SGDLS and YYNGEE. CDR3 bases: TGTGCCAGCAGCGTTGACAGTACCTACGAGCAGTACTTC. Translated, it gives CASSVDSTYEQYF.

Relative to its sample, this clonotype is medium-sized (0.01 to 0.1%). The chain couples TRBV6-2 or TRBV6-3 to TRBJ2-3; TRBD2 agrees at 10 bases. Germline-derived CDR1 and CDR2 are MNHEY and SVGEGT. Trimming cost V 2 bases and J 5 bases; bases outside gene matches: 10. This CDR3 comprises 17 residues. CDR3 nucleotides: TGTGCCAGCAGTTACGAAAGCGGGGGGGCCACGGGAGATACGCAGTATTTT. Amino acid sequence: CASSYESGGATGDTQYF.

The V gene is TRBV5-6, the J gene TRBJ1-1; 10 positions agree with TRBD1. V lost 2 bases to trimming and J lost 4 bases; unmatched junction nucleotides: 5. The germline CDR1 and CDR2 sequences are SGHDT and YYEEEE. CDR3 size: 15 residues. The CDR3 region is CASSLADRGITEAFF. DNA of the CDR3: TGTGCCAGCAGCTTAGCGGACAGGGGGATCACTGAAGCTTTCTTT.

This clonotype is medium-sized by share. The chain combines TRBV28 with TRBJ2-7; 7 nucleotides align to TRBD2. The CDR3 is made up of 13 amino acids. Germline values: CDR1 MDHEN, CDR2 SYDVKM. The V and J ends lost 8 bases and 0 bases, in that order; junction bases with no gene match: 4. The CDR3 coding sequence is TGTGCCAGCGGCCGGGGGGTCTCCTACGAGCAGTACTTC. Its translation: CASGRGVSYEQYF.

This clonotype was recorded at least ten times. The chain joins TRBV2 to TRBJ2-1; TRBD2 agrees at 7 bases. Germline lookup yields CDR1 SNHLY and CDR2 FYNNEI. Trimming removed 1 base from V and 2 bases from J; junction bases left unmatched: 2. This CDR3 has 15 amino acids. CDR3 coding DNA: TGTGCCAGCAGTGAAGGAGCGGGACCCTACAATGAGCAGTTCTTC. Protein sequence: CASSEGAGPYNEQFF.